The 15 T cell receptor beta chains below were found in one sample sequenced in a study of Ad26.COV2.S vaccination and SARS-CoV-2 variants. The assay was immunoSEQ multiplex PCR, and TCRdb's table has in-frame clones only and misses some. In the table there are 400,000 to 450,000 clones, 75% to 95% of which are singletons. This sample's treatment: approximately 18 received Ad26.COV2.S at low or high dose, single or two shots; several received placebo; per-sample allocation not given. Samples came from day 63 after the first vaccine or placebo injection. The sample consisted of peripheral blood, taken in a trial of Ad26.COV2.S vaccine versus placebo. Source of these receptors: a person aged 18-65 years who received the Ad26.COV2.S COVID-19 vaccine or a placebo.

The genes are TRBV27 and TRBJ2-1; unclear D gene. Germline CDR1 MNHEY, CDR2 SMNVEV (reference sequence). This CDR3 has 12 residues. The ends were cut back, 5 bases at V and 7 bases at J, with 9 bases in the middle. This chain's CDR3 is CASSTTRNEQFF. CDR3 sequence (DNA): TGTGCCAGCAGTACGACTCGAAATGAGCAGTTCTTC.

The CDR3 loop is CATSDLGGFPDTQYF. In DNA, the CDR3 is TGTGCCACCAGTGATTTGGGAGGGTTCCCAGATACGCAGTATTTT. This chain uses TRBV24-1 with TRBJ2-3; tentative D call: TRBD2 (6 bases). The CDR3 contains 15 residues. V lost 0 bases and J lost 4, with 10 bases in between. Germline V gene sequence: CDR1 KGHDR, CDR2 SFDVKD.

This sequence joins TRBV6-2 or TRBV6-3 and TRBJ1-6, with 9 bases fitting TRBD1. This CDR3 is 16 amino acids long. Germline CDR1 is MNHEY and CDR2 is SVGEGT. V lost 5 bases, J lost 9 bases, and 11 bases stayed unmatched. CDR3 sequence: CASSPFDRGSTSPLHF. The DNA of the CDR3 is TGTGCCAGCAGTCCATTCGACAGGGGGTCAACTTCACCCCTCCACTTT.

This chain joins TRBV9 and TRBJ2-3; D not certain. V lost 1 base, J lost 1 base, and 13 bases lay in between. CDR3 size: 16 residues. Germline V gives CDR1 SGDLS, CDR2 YYNGEE. Here the CDR3 reads CASSVSSSWGTDTQYF. The CDR3 DNA follows: TGTGCCAGCAGCGTAAGCAGCTCCTGGGGCACAGATACGCAGTATTTT. The complete variable domain, with remaining parts taken from reference TRBV9 and TRBJ2-3, reads DSGVTQTPKHLITATGQRVTLRCSPRSGDLSVYWYQQSLDQGLQFLIQYYNGEERAKGNILERFSAQQFPDLHSELNLSSLELGDSALYFCASSVSSSWGTDTQYFGPGTRLTVL.

This chain connects TRBV5-1 to TRBJ2-1; D possibly corresponds to TRBD1 (5 bases). V was shortened by 4 bases and J by 3 bases, with 17 bases between the two germline ends. Germline assignment: CDR1 SGHRS and CDR2 YFSETQ. The CDR3 is 16 residues long. CDR3 bases: TGCGCCAGCAGCCGCCCGCCAGGGTCTGGCTACAATGAGCAGTTCTTC. Residues: CASSRPPGSGYNEQFF.

The chain has TRBV28 and TRBJ2-3; TRBD2 aligns across 13 bases. CDR3 length: 17 amino acids. V dropped 7 bases and J dropped 0; count of bases not matched to a gene: 7. Per germline, CDR1 MDHEN and CDR2 SYDVKM. This CDR3 reads CASTETSGRWSTDTQYF. The CDR3, as DNA: TGTGCCAGCACCGAGACTAGCGGGAGGTGGAGCACAGATACGCAGTATTTT. Supplemented by reference TRBV28 and TRBJ2-3, the full variable domain reads DVKVTQSSRYLVKRTGEKVFLECVQDMDHENMFWYRQDPGLGLRLIYFSYDVKMKEKGDIPEGYSVSREKKERFSLILESASTNQTSMYLCASTETSGRWSTDTQYFGPGTRLTVL.

The V call is TRBV27, the J call TRBJ2-3, with 8 positions matching TRBD2. J was trimmed by 4 bases and V by 3 bases; bases with no gene match: 6. Germline V gene data show CDR1 as MNHEY and CDR2 as SMNVEV (reference sequence). The CDR3 extends over 15 amino acids. The CDR3 DNA reads TGTGCCAGCAGTTTTAAGGGACTAGTCCCAGATACGCAGTATTTT. Its translation is CASSFKGLVPDTQYF.

V and J are TRBV6-6 and TRBJ2-7; 8 positions agree with TRBD1. CDR3 length: 14 amino acids. The germline CDR1 and CDR2 sequences are MNHNY and SVGAGI (reference sequence). V was clipped by 6 bases and J by 1 base; unmatched bases: 5. The CDR3 reads CASSRTGGSYEQYF. CDR3 DNA sequence: TGTGCCAGCAGCCGAACAGGGGGATCCTACGAGCAGTACTTC.

This chain links TRBV6-5 with TRBJ2-1, with TRBD2 identical over 10 bases. The trim removed 2 bases at V and 5 bases at J, leaving 3 bases unmatched. Looked up from germline, CDR1 is MNHEY and CDR2 is SVGAGI. CDR3 size: 15 residues. The CDR3 bases are TGTGCCAGCAGTTACCTAGCGGGAGTACACAATGAGCAGTTCTTC. It specifies CASSYLAGVHNEQFF.

This chain joins TRBV21-1 and TRBJ1-5. TRBV21-1 represents a pseudogene. This CDR3 comprises 19 residues. The CDR3 bases are TGTGCCAGCAGCAAAGTTCCCCCGGGAAGGACTTATAGCAATCAGCCCCAGCATTTT. Its protein product is CASSKVPPGRTYSNQPQHF.

This chain joins TRBV2 and TRBJ2-7; no clear D. Trimming pared 6 bases from V and 3 bases from J, leaving 6 bases between. The CDR3 totals 11 residues. From germline, CDR1 is SNHLY and CDR2 FYNNEI. The CDR3 protein is CASSPNYEQYF. The CDR3 coding sequence is TGTGCCAGCAGCCCAAACTACGAGCAGTACTTC.

The V and J genes are TRBV24-1 and TRBJ1-2; no reliable D call. The V and J ends lost 5 bases and 14 bases respectively, with 17 bases between them. The CDR3 is 12 amino acids. The germline gives CDR1 KGHDR, CDR2 SFDVKD. The CDR3 nucleotides are TGTGCCACCAGTGCCAACTCGGCGCCTCGGACCTTC. Translating gives CATSANSAPRTF.

J is TRBJ2-2 and V is TRBV4-2; D remains unclear. This CDR3 comprises 13 residues. V was trimmed by 1 base and J by 6 bases, leaving 6 bases between them. Germline V CDR1 and CDR2: LGHNA, YNFKEQ. The CDR3, as DNA: TGTGCCAGCAGCCAAGTTAGGTCCGGGGAGCTGTTTTTT. It specifies CASSQVRSGELFF.

The chain joins TRBV12-3 or TRBV12-4 to TRBJ2-1; D is unresolved. This CDR3 has 12 residues. V was clipped by 3 bases and J by 5 bases, with 5 bases between them. CDR3 sequence (DNA): TGTGCCAGCAGTTTCGTAAACAATGAGCAGTTCTTC. It yields the protein CASSFVNNEQFF.

V and J are TRBV19 and TRBJ1-6; 8 bases fit TRBD1. The germline V gene encodes CDR1 LNHDA and CDR2 SQIVND (reference sequence). Germline trimming cut 6 bases from V and 5 bases from J; bases unmatched to any gene: 6. The CDR3 covers 15 residues. In DNA, the CDR3 is TGTGCCAGTAGACCTGGACAGGGTGATAATTCACCCCTCCACTTT. Protein: CASRPGQGDNSPLHF.